This passage covers 2 T cell receptor beta chains from one sample sequenced in a study of shared clonotypes between healthy human individuals. Clones were read by immunoSEQ multiplex PCR, and TCRdb kept only the in-frame ones, dropping some. Altogether roughly 2,300,000 clones are present, around 93% being singletons, with the ten largest covering around 0.38%. The sequenced material came from naive CD4+ T cells from PBMCs. Subset indicated: CD45RA+ positively selected. These receptors all come from a man in his late teens or twenties in good health. Some clones in this sample may be carry-over from other donors' samples.

J is TRBJ2-2 and V is TRBV5-1; 14 bases are shared with TRBD2. Trimming at V came to 3 bases and at J to 6 bases, leaving 7 bases not matched to a gene. The CDR3 loop spans 17 amino acids. CDR1 is SGHRS, CDR2 YFSETQ, per germline. The CDR3 here is CASSSGGTSGRAGELFF. CDR3 bases: TGCGCCAGCAGCTCCGGAGGGACTAGCGGGAGAGCCGGGGAGCTGTTTTTT.

The chain joins TRBV5-4 to TRBJ2-5; possibly TRBD1 or TRBD2 for D (8 bases each). The germline V gene has CDR1 SGHNT and CDR2 YYREEE (reference sequence). Trimming took off 4 bases at V and 2 bases at J, with 18 bases between the two ends. The length of the CDR3 is 16 residues. The CDR3 loop is CASSPGGGRSQETQYF. The DNA for the CDR3 is TGTGCCAGCAGCCCAGGGGGCGGGAGGAGTCAAGAGACCCAGTACTTC.